This paragraph reports one T cell receptor (beta chain). Its antigen is not identified. Germline lookup yields CDR1 LNHDA and CDR2 SQIVND (reference sequence). Losses at the gene ends were 6 bases for V and 4 bases for J; bases not matched to a gene: 6. This CDR3 is 14 amino acids long. The primer mix had 60 V beta and 13 J beta primers. TCRdb's table, derived via immunoSEQ multiplex PCR, lists solely in-frame clones and lacks some. The sample holds nearly 85,000 clones, about 90% seen once. The record originates from a study of glioma-infiltrating T cells after dendritic cell vaccination. Turning to the study itself: Dendritic cells derived from monocytes and pulsed with autologous tumor lysate formed the vaccine. At biweekly intervals, patients got three intradermal dendritic cell vaccine injections. Findings and limits, study-wide: Higher pretreatment TIL content predicted longer progression-free time and survival.

This sequence originates from a human donor with glioblastoma. Sequencing was performed on blood, taken before dendritic cell vaccination. The chain uses TRBV19 and TRBJ2-1; 7 bases are shared with TRBD1. The CDR3 DNA reads TGTGCCAGTAGGGCGAGGGGGCAATACAATGAGCAGTTCTTC. It codes for CASRARGQYNEQFF.